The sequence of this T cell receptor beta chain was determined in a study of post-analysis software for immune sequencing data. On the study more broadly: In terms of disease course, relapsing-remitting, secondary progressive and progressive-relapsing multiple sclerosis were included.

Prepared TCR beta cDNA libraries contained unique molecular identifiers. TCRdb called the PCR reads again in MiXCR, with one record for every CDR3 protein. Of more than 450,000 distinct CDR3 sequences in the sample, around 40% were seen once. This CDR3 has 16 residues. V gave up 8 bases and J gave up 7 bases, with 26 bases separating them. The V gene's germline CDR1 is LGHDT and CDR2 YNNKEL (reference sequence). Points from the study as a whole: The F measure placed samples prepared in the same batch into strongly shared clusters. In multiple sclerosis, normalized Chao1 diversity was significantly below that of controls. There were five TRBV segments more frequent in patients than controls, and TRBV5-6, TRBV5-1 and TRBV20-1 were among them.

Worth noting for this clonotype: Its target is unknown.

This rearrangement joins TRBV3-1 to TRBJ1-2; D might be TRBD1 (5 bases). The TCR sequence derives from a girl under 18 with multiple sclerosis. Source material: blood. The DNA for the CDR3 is TGTGCCAGCCGAAAGTGGACACAGACGGGGGACGGTGGCTACACCTTC. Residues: CASRKWTQTGDGGYTF.